These 20 T cell receptor beta chains came from one sample sequenced in a study of blood T cell repertoires in COVID-19. This table comes from immunoSEQ multiplex PCR, and its TCRdb copy is limited to in-frame clones, with some not included. This table holds 180,000 or so clones, 80% to 90% found once. The specimen was peripheral blood. These receptors originate from an elderly woman with COVID-19, enrolled during active disease.

The chain is built from TRBV2 and TRBJ2-7, with 7 bases aligning to TRBD1. Germline CDR1 reads SNHLY; CDR2 reads FYNNEI. The V gene end was trimmed by 3 bases and the J gene end by 6 bases; junction bases not matched to a gene: 14. The CDR3 length is 16 residues. Here the CDR3 reads CASSDPSRGHLGEQYF. CDR3 DNA: TGTGCCAGCAGTGACCCCTCGAGGGGGCACTTAGGCGAGCAGTACTTC.

CDR3 bases: TGTGCCAGCAGCGGCACCGGGACAGGTCGCACAGATACGCAGTATTTT. This codes for CASSGTGTGRTDTQYF. The rearrangement uses TRBV5-6 and TRBJ2-3, with 8 bases identical to TRBD1. The V gene end was trimmed by 4 bases and the J gene end by 1 base; junction bases not matched to a gene: 8. This CDR3 has 16 amino acids. Germline V gene sequence: CDR1 SGHDT, CDR2 YYEEEE.

V usage is TRBV7-9 and J usage is TRBJ2-2, with D possibly TRBD2 on 6 matching bases. V shed 3 bases and J shed 1 base, with 12 bases lying between them. The germline gives CDR1 SEHNR, CDR2 FQNEAQ (reference sequence). There are 16 residues in the CDR3. Here the CDR3 DNA reads TGTGCCAGCAGCTTCCCGGGGGTAATGAACACCGGGGAGCTGTTTTTT. Its translation is CASSFPGVMNTGELFF.

The chain employs TRBV4-3 and TRBJ1-3; D remains unclear. Germline-derived CDR1 and CDR2 are LGHNA and YSLEER. This CDR3 contains 17 residues. V was shortened by 4 bases and J by 2 bases, with 18 bases between the two germline ends. The chain's CDR3 is CASSPMAPGVAGNTIYF. The CDR3 nucleotides are TGCGCCAGCAGCCCCATGGCGCCCGGGGTGGCTGGAAACACCATATATTTT.

This chain's CDR3 is CASSLAVSDTEAFF. The CDR3 coding sequence is TGTGCCAGCAGCTTAGCGGTTTCGGACACTGAAGCTTTCTTT. This chain joins TRBV7-2 and TRBJ1-1; D remains ambiguous. CDR1 SGHTA and CDR2 FQGNSA come from the germline V gene. Deletions cut 0 bases from V and 3 bases from J, with 8 bases between. The CDR3 contains 14 residues.

In its sample, this clone was seen once. The chain is built from TRBV7-6 and TRBJ2-1; D is possibly TRBD2 (6 bases). The CDR3 covers 15 residues. Germline V lookup: CDR1 SGHVS, CDR2 FNYEAQ. The germline V and J ends were trimmed by 4 bases and 7 bases, with 17 bases remaining between them. CDR3 sequence reads: CASSSPEGPWNEQFF. CDR3 coding DNA: TGTGCCAGCAGCTCCCCGGAGGGCCCCTGGAATGAGCAGTTCTTC.

J is TRBJ1-2 and V is TRBV4-2, with D tentatively TRBD1 (6 bases). Trimming cost V 0 bases and J 8 bases, with 19 bases left between them. Germline CDR1 is LGHNA and CDR2 is YNFKEQ. CDR3 length equals 16 residues. The DNA for the CDR3 is TGTGCCAGCAGCCAAGAAGCGGGGGCCCGAATATGGGGCTACACCTTC. It yields the protein CASSQEAGARIWGYTF.

The chain recombines TRBV2 with TRBJ2-2; unclear D gene. The V gene's germline CDR1 is SNHLY and CDR2 FYNNEI. Trimming stripped 4 bases from V and 8 bases from J, with 8 bases between. The CDR3 sequence is 12 residues long. CDR3 region: CASSVGDGELFF. DNA of the CDR3: TGTGCCAGCAGTGTCGGAGATGGGGAGCTGTTTTTT.

The CDR3 reads CASSLELFYSNQPQHF. The CDR3 nucleotides are TGTGCCAGCAGCTTAGAACTATTCTATAGCAATCAGCCCCAGCATTTT. This chain links TRBV28 with TRBJ1-5; no clear D. This CDR3 contains 16 residues. Germline CDR1 MDHEN, CDR2 SYDVKM. V was cut by 6 bases and J by 0 bases, with 15 bases left in between.

The genes are TRBV27 and TRBJ1-2, with D possibly matching TRBD1 (6 bases). From germline, CDR1 is MNHEY and CDR2 SMNVEV (reference sequence). Trimming removed 1 base at V and 8 bases at J, with 11 bases between. The CDR3 extends over 13 amino acids. CDR3 DNA sequence: TGTGCCAGCAGTTTATGGGCAGGGGACGGCTACACCTTC. It yields the protein CASSLWAGDGYTF.

The gene calls are TRBV5-1 and TRBJ2-2, with D uncertain. The V gene's germline CDR1 is SGHRS and CDR2 YFSETQ. The CDR3 consists of 13 residues. V lost 7 bases and J 2 bases, leaving 9 bases between the germline ends. Here the CDR3 DNA reads TGCGCCAGCGCAGGTGCTAACACCGGGGAGCTGTTTTTT. As protein: CASAGANTGELFF.

The genes are TRBV10-3 and TRBJ1-4; weak D call: TRBD1 (6 bases). The CDR3 runs 14 residues. The V gene lost 2 bases and the J gene lost 7 bases, with 11 bases spanning the gap. The V gene's germline CDR1 is ENHRY and CDR2 SYGVKD. CDR3: CAISENRAGEKLFF. CDR3 bases: TGTGCCATCAGTGAGAACAGGGCTGGTGAAAAACTGTTTTTT.

The chain links TRBV5-1 to TRBJ2-7; tentative D call: TRBD1 (5 bases). The CDR3 loop spans 14 amino acids. V gave up 4 bases and J gave up 3 bases, with 14 bases separating them. CDR1 SGHRS and CDR2 YFSETQ come from the germline V gene. The DNA of the CDR3 is TGCGCCAGCAGCCCAACCCCCGACAGCTACGAGCAGTACTTC. Translation gives CASSPTPDSYEQYF.

This chain uses TRBV27 with TRBJ2-5; TRBD1 might be the D (6 bases). The V gene lost 3 bases and the J gene lost 0 bases, with 11 bases spanning the gap. CDR1 and CDR2 from the germline V gene are MNHEY and SMNVEV (reference sequence). The CDR3 consists of 15 residues. The CDR3 is CASSFRGMYQETQYF. The CDR3 coding sequence is TGTGCCAGCAGTTTTAGGGGGATGTACCAAGAGACCCAGTACTTC.

The chain joins TRBV10-3 to TRBJ1-5; D is perhaps TRBD1 (5 bases). The CDR3 is 16 amino acids. Germline CDR1 ENHRY, CDR2 SYGVKD. Trimming cost V 2 bases and J 1 base, with 12 bases left between them. CDR3 loop: CAISEGLGGSNQPQHF. CDR3 sequence (DNA): TGTGCCATCAGTGAGGGCCTCGGGGGGAGCAATCAGCCCCAGCATTTT.

This chain joins TRBV27 and TRBJ2-7, with TRBD2 identical over 8 bases. Germline values: CDR1 MNHEY, CDR2 SMNVEV (reference sequence). V shed 5 bases, J shed 4 bases, and the junction held 10 bases outside the gene matches. The CDR3 has 15 amino acids. The CDR3 loop reads CASSPRAGVRYEQYF. In nucleotides, the CDR3 is TGTGCCAGCAGTCCCCGAGCGGGAGTGCGGTACGAGCAGTACTTC.

The chain is built from TRBV28 and TRBJ2-1; perhaps TRBD2 as D (6 bases). Between the trimmed V and J ends, which lost 6 bases and 0 bases, there was a span of 18 bases. Germline-derived CDR1 and CDR2 are MDHEN and SYDVKM. The CDR3 spans 17 residues. The CDR3 DNA reads TGTGCCAGCAGACTCTGGGGAGGCCTTCCCTCCTACAATGAGCAGTTCTTC. Amino acid sequence: CASRLWGGLPSYNEQFF. The full variable domain, completed using reference TRBV28 and TRBJ2-1, is DVKVTQSSRYLVKRTGEKVFLECVQDMDHENMFWYRQDPGLGLRLIYFSYDVKMKEKGDIPEGYSVSREKKERFSLILESASTNQTSMYLCASRLWGGLPSYNEQFFGPGTRLTVL.

The chain joins TRBV5-1 to TRBJ1-2, with a tentative D call TRBD1 (6 bases). V shed 0 bases and J shed 8 bases, with 8 bases lying between them. This CDR3 region has 12 residues. From germline, CDR1 is SGHRS and CDR2 YFSETQ. This chain's CDR3 is CASSLDRDGYTF. CDR3 sequence (DNA): TGCGCCAGCAGCTTGGACAGGGACGGCTACACCTTC.

The chain couples TRBV9 to TRBJ2-3; 8 bases map to TRBD1. This CDR3 region has 16 residues. CDR1 is SGDLS and CDR2 is YYNGEE in the germline V gene. With 0 bases clipped from V and 0 bases from J, the junction kept 3 bases outside the gene matches. The DNA of the CDR3 is TGTGCCAGCAGCGTAGGACAGGGGATGAGCACAGATACGCAGTATTTT. Its protein product is CASSVGQGMSTDTQYF.

This chain joins TRBV28 and TRBJ2-1; 7 nucleotides agree with TRBD2. The germline V gene encodes CDR1 MDHEN and CDR2 SYDVKM. V was pared by 2 bases and J by 4 bases, with 5 bases of the junction left unmatched. The CDR3 totals 15 residues. For the CDR3, the DNA is TGTGCCAGCAGTTTAACGCTAGCGGCGTACAATGAGCAGTTCTTC. Protein product: CASSLTLAAYNEQFF.